A single sample is the source of the 10 T cell receptor beta chains below, sequenced in a study of cytomegalovirus exposure and HLA in healthy donors. The PCR made use of 60 Vbeta and 13 Jbeta primers. Assay used: immunoSEQ multiplex PCR; TCRdb lists only in-frame clones, some missing. The sample consists of more than 100,000 clones, about three quarters of them appearing once. The sequenced material came from PBMCs. The receptors derive from a woman aged 25-40 years in good health and CMV-seropositive.

Only a few counts were recorded for this clone. The V gene is TRBV7-9, the J gene TRBJ2-7; weak D call: TRBD1 (5 bases). The CDR3 loop spans 14 amino acids. V was shortened by 0 bases and J by 4 bases, with 10 bases between the two germline ends. CDR1 is SEHNR and CDR2 is FQNEAQ in the germline V gene (reference sequence). The DNA for the CDR3 is TGTGCCAGCAGCTTAGCGGCAGGGTTGTACGAGCAGTACTTC. This gives the protein CASSLAAGLYEQYF.

This chain joins TRBV18 and TRBJ1-1; D remains unclear. Looked up from germline, CDR1 is KGHSH and CDR2 is LQKENI. The V and J ends lost 5 bases and 1 base respectively, with 8 bases between them. This CDR3 region has 13 residues. In nucleotides, the CDR3 is TGTGCCAGCTCAGCCAGTCAGAACACTGAAGCTTTCTTT. Protein product: CASSASQNTEAFF.

The rearrangement links TRBV27 to TRBJ1-2; D is perhaps TRBD1 (5 bases). There are 16 residues in the CDR3. V was pared by 4 bases and J by 8 bases, with 23 bases between. Germline CDR1 and CDR2: MNHEY and SMNVEV (reference sequence). The CDR3 nucleotides read TGTGCCAGCAGTTATGGCCGGGGGGGTGGGCTCTCGGGCTACACCTTC. Its protein product is CASSYGRGGGLSGYTF.

This clone was detected only a few times. V gene TRBV10-1 combines with J gene TRBJ2-2, with TRBD2 identical over 9 bases. Germline CDR1 is WNHNN and CDR2 is SYGVQD (reference sequence). The CDR3 is 18 residues long. With 2 bases clipped from V and 1 base from J, the junction kept 8 bases outside the gene matches. The CDR3 DNA reads as TGCGCCAGCAGTGAGAGTCAGCTAGCGGGGATGAACACCGGGGAGCTGTTTTTT. It encodes CASSESQLAGMNTGELFF.

This sequence joins TRBV23-1 and TRBJ1-3, with 9 bases fitting TRBD1. TRBV23-1 carries the ORF label, with uncertain function. Unmatched junction bases numbered 9, after V lost 6 bases and J lost 3 bases. This CDR3 comprises 16 residues. CDR3 in DNA: TGCGCCAGCAGCGGAAACGGGACAGGGTATGGAAACACCATATATTTT. This translates into CASSGNGTGYGNTIYF.

J is TRBJ1-4 and V is TRBV27; D uncertain. CDR3 size: 15 residues. Trimming pared 2 bases from V and 8 bases from J, leaving 15 bases between. The germline gives CDR1 MNHEY, CDR2 SMNVEV (reference sequence). Written as DNA, the CDR3 is TGTGCCAGCAGTTTAATCCCCCTGGGCGCGGAAAAACTGTTTTTT. Protein: CASSLIPLGAEKLFF. Using reference TRBV27 and TRBJ1-4 for the parts outside the CDR3, the full variable domain is EAQVTQNPRYLITVTGKKLTVTCSQNMNHEYMSWYRQDPGLGLRQIYYSMNVEVTDKGDVPEGYKVSRKEKRNFPLILESPSPNQTSLYFCASSLIPLGAEKLFFGSGTQLSVL.

The rearrangement uses TRBV9 and TRBJ2-2, with 9 positions matching TRBD2. There are 17 residues in the CDR3. The ends lost 0 bases at V and 2 bases at J; junction bases unmatched: 5. From germline, CDR1 is SGDLS and CDR2 YYNGEE. The CDR3 sequence is CASSVGSGGDNTGELFF. CDR3 DNA sequence: TGTGCCAGCAGCGTAGGTAGCGGGGGTGATAACACCGGGGAGCTGTTTTTT.

V gene TRBV7-2 combines with J gene TRBJ2-3, with D possibly being TRBD1 (5 bases). The germline V gene encodes CDR1 SGHTA and CDR2 FQGNSA. This CDR3 is built from 15 residues. Trimming shortened V by 1 base and J by 2 bases, and 10 bases separated the two germline ends. The CDR3 loop reads CASSLGGQPTDTQYF. The CDR3 DNA reads TGTGCCAGCAGCTTAGGGGGCCAGCCCACAGATACGCAGTATTTT. The full variable domain, rest sourced from reference TRBV7-2 and TRBJ2-3, is GAGVSQSPSNKVTEKGKDVELRCDPISGHTALYWYRQSLGQGLEFLIYFQGNSAPDKSGLPSDRFSAERTGGSVSTLTIQRTQQEDSAVYLCASSLGGQPTDTQYFGPGTRLTVL.

The chain couples TRBV6-5 to TRBJ2-7; D might be TRBD2 (6 bases). The CDR3 totals 15 residues. Trimming pared 0 bases from V and 2 bases from J, leaving 11 bases between. The germline gives CDR1 MNHEY, CDR2 SVGAGI. The CDR3 region is CASSYSRGGTYEQYF. The CDR3 coding sequence is TGTGCCAGCAGTTACTCTCGGGGAGGAACCTACGAGCAGTACTTC.

J is TRBJ1-5 and V is TRBV10-3; no definite D call. The germline V and J ends were trimmed by 3 bases and 0 bases, with 9 bases remaining between them. Per germline, CDR1 ENHRY and CDR2 SYGVKD. The CDR3 spans 15 residues. The chain's CDR3 is CAISDQNNSNQPQHF. Here the CDR3 DNA reads TGTGCCATCAGTGACCAGAACAATAGCAATCAGCCCCAGCATTTT.